This entry is about one T cell receptor beta chain. This record belongs to a study of human T cells and chemical hapten exposure. The germline V gene encodes CDR1 MDHEN and CDR2 SYDVKM. With 6 bases clipped from V and 2 bases from J, the junction kept 5 bases outside the gene matches. There are 16 residues in the CDR3. Unfractionated whole blood yielded the extracted total RNA. Using its own MiXCR run on the 5' RACE reads, TCRdb lists one record per CDR3 protein. The data contain under 150,000 distinct CDR3 sequences, approximately 20% of them singletons. The V gene is TRBV28, the J gene TRBJ2-3; the match to TRBD2 covers 13 bases. This receptor was obtained from a human donor in good health. CDR3 sequence (DNA): TGTGCCAGCAGCCCACTAGCGGGAGGGTACACAGATACGCAGTATTTT. Translated, it gives CASSPLAGGYTDTQYF.